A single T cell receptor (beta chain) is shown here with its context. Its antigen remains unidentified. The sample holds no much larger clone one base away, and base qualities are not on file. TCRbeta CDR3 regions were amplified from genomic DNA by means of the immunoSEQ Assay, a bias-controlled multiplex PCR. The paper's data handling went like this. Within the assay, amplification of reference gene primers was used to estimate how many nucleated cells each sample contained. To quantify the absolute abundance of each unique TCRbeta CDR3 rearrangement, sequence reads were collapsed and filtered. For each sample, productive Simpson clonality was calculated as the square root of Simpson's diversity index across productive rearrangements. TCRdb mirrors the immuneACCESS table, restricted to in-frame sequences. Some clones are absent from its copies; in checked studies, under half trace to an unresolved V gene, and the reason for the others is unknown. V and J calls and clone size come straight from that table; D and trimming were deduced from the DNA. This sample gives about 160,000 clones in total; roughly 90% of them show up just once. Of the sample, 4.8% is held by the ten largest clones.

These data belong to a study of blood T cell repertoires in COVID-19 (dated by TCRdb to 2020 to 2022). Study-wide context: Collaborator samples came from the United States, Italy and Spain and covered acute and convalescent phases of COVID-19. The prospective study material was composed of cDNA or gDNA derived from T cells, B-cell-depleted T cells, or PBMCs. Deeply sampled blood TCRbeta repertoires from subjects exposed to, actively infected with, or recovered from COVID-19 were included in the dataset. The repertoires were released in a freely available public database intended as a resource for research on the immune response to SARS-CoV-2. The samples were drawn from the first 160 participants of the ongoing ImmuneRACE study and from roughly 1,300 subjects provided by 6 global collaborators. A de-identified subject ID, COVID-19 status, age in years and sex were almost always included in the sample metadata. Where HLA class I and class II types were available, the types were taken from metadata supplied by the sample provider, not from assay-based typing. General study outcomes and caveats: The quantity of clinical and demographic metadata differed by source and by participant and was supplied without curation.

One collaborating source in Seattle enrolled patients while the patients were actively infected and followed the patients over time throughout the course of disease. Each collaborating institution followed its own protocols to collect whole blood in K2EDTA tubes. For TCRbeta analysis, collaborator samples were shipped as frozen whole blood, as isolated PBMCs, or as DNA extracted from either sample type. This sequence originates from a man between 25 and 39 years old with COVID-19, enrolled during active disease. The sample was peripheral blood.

The bases read TGTGCCAGCAGCTTGGACAGCTATGGCTACACCTTC. The resulting protein is CASSLDSYGYTF. The chain is made from TRBV11-2 and TRBJ1-2; the D gene is perhaps TRBD1, on 6 matching bases. V is clipped by 3 bases and J by 4 bases, and the sequence between their germline boundaries is 6 bases long. The cysteine opens and the phenylalanine closes a CDR3 of 12 amino acids. The entry retains the CDR3 DNA only, 36 bases that are in frame from base 1. The germline V gene provides CDR1 SGHAT and CDR2 FQNNGV.